The 20 T cell receptor beta chains below come from one sample, sequenced in a study of cytomegalovirus exposure and HLA in healthy donors. With 60 Vbeta and 13 Jbeta primers, the PCR was carried out. Assay: immunoSEQ multiplex PCR; the TCRdb copy retains only in-frame clones and omits some. The sample yields about 180,000 clones, 75% to 85% seen once. Sequencing used PBMCs. The origin of the receptors is a woman aged 60-75 years in good health and CMV-seropositive.

This chain links TRBV9 with TRBJ1-5; D is unresolved. Between the trimmed V and J ends, which lost 0 bases and 7 bases, there was a span of 8 bases. Germline V CDR1 and CDR2: SGDLS, YYNGEE. The CDR3 has 13 residues. This chain's CDR3 is CASSVGLLQPQHF. In nucleotides, the CDR3 is TGTGCCAGCAGCGTAGGTCTATTGCAGCCCCAGCATTTT.

A few counts support this clone. The chain's CDR3 is CASSGSGTGGYEQYF. The CDR3 nucleotides read TGTGCCAGCTCCGGCTCCGGGACAGGGGGCTACGAGCAGTACTTC. The J gene is TRBJ2-7, the V gene TRBV18; TRBD1 matches 11 bases. The V gene end was trimmed by 6 bases and the J gene end by 3 bases; junction bases not matched to a gene: 7. Germline CDR1 reads KGHSH; CDR2 reads LQKENI. The CDR3 is 15 amino acids.

CDR3 nucleotide sequence: TGTGCCAGCAGTTCACAGGGTTTCTATAATTCACCCCTCCACTTT. Its protein product is CASSSQGFYNSPLHF. V usage is TRBV28 and J usage is TRBJ1-6; D might be TRBD1 (6 bases). Germline-derived CDR1 and CDR2 are MDHEN and SYDVKM. The CDR3 loop spans 15 amino acids. The V end lost 4 bases, the J end lost 3 bases, and 10 bases lay between the germline ends.

The V gene is TRBV4-2, the J gene TRBJ2-6; D perhaps matches TRBD2 (7 bases). The V gene's germline CDR1 is LGHNA and CDR2 YNFKEQ. The CDR3 runs 17 residues. The germline V and J ends were trimmed by 3 bases and 0 bases, with 12 bases remaining between them. The CDR3 bases are TGTGCCAGCAGCCAGGAGGGGGGGAACTCTGGGGCCAACGTCCTGACTTTC. It translates to CASSQEGGNSGANVLTF.

The chain combines TRBV11-3 with TRBJ1-1, with TRBD1 matching over 9 bases. The V segment lost 5 bases and the J segment 12 bases; nucleotides outside the gene matches: 13. The CDR3 is made up of 14 amino acids. Germline lookup yields CDR1 SGHNT and CDR2 YENEEA. The CDR3: CASSINEGQGLSFF. In nucleotides, the CDR3 is TGTGCCAGCAGCATTAACGAGGGACAGGGTCTCTCTTTCTTT.

This chain uses TRBV5-1 with TRBJ2-5, with 9 bases that match TRBD1. J lost 5 bases, V lost 3 bases, and 11 bases had no gene match. Germline CDR1 reads SGHRS; CDR2 reads YFSETQ. The CDR3 sequence is 16 residues long. The CDR3 coding sequence is TGCGCCAGCAGCTCCGACAGGGGGGGGAGTGTGGAGACCCAGTACTTC. Its translation is CASSSDRGGSVETQYF. Supplemented by reference TRBV5-1 and TRBJ2-5, the full variable domain reads KAGVTQTPRYLIKTRGQQVTLSCSPISGHRSVSWYQQTPGQGLQFLFEYFSETQRNKGNFPGRFSGRQFSNSRSEMNVSTLELGDSALYLCASSSDRGGSVETQYFGPGTRLLVL.

This clone has just a few counts. The rearrangement links TRBV6-1 to TRBJ1-5, with D perhaps TRBD1 (5 bases). V was shortened by 2 bases and J by 6 bases, with 14 bases between the two germline ends. Per germline, CDR1 MNHNS and CDR2 SASEGT. This CDR3 spans 15 amino acids. CDR3 residues: CASSEIGGMGQPQHF. In DNA form, the CDR3 reads TGTGCCAGCAGTGAAATTGGGGGGATGGGTCAGCCCCAGCATTTT.

This chain uses TRBV14 with TRBJ1-1; the D gene is possibly TRBD1 (6 bases). Germline CDR1 SGHDN, CDR2 FVKESK. V was pared by 1 base and J by 4 bases, with 10 bases between. CDR3 length: 14 residues. The CDR3 nucleotides read TGTGCCAGCAGCCAAGCTCGGGGGGCCACTGAAGCTTTCTTT. Translated: CASSQARGATEAFF.

The chain carries TRBV4-1 and TRBJ1-1; TRBD1 matches 11 bases. This CDR3 contains 15 residues. In germline, CDR1 is MGHRA, CDR2 YSYEKL. Trimming took 3 bases from V and 10 from J; bases not matched to a gene: 10. The CDR3 protein is CASSQVGQGEGGAFF. The CDR3 DNA reads TGCGCCAGCAGCCAGGTGGGACAGGGGGAAGGTGGAGCTTTCTTT.

The chain links TRBV27 to TRBJ1-6; no reliable D call. With 4 bases removed from V and 11 bases from J, the gap between germline ends came to 12 bases. CDR3 size: 13 residues. Germline lookup yields CDR1 MNHEY and CDR2 SMNVEV (reference sequence). CDR3 region: CASSSRPGAPLHF. CDR3 nucleotide sequence: TGTGCCAGCAGTTCCAGACCGGGAGCACCCCTCCACTTT.

The V call is TRBV9, the J call TRBJ1-2; tentatively, D is TRBD1 (5 bases). CDR3 length equals 16 residues. Germline lookup yields CDR1 SGDLS and CDR2 YYNGEE. The ends were cut back, 0 bases at V and 8 bases at J, with 20 bases in the middle. The CDR3 DNA reads as TGTGCCAGCAGCGTAGCTGAAAGACAGACCCTGCGGGGCTACACCTTC. It is translated as CASSVAERQTLRGYTF.

The rearrangement links TRBV18 to TRBJ2-7; tentative D call: TRBD1 (8 bases). Germline V gene lookup returns CDR1 KGHSH and CDR2 LQKENI. Trimming removed 5 bases from V and 0 bases from J, with 17 bases in between. This CDR3 is built from 16 residues. The chain's CDR3 is CASSEAAGQASYEQYF. Written as DNA, the CDR3 is TGTGCCAGCTCAGAAGCAGCGGGACAGGCCTCCTACGAGCAGTACTTC.

The chain carries TRBV9 and TRBJ1-4; weak D call: TRBD1 (5 bases). This CDR3 contains 12 residues. CDR1 and CDR2 from the germline V gene are SGDLS and YYNGEE. Between the trimmed V and J ends, which lost 2 bases and 8 bases, there was a span of 7 bases. Here the CDR3 reads CASSVRGEKLFF. The CDR3, as DNA: TGTGCCAGCAGCGTTCGGGGGGAAAAACTGTTTTTT. The full variable domain, with the rest looked up from reference TRBV9 and TRBJ1-4, is DSGVTQTPKHLITATGQRVTLRCSPRSGDLSVYWYQQSLDQGLQFLIQYYNGEERAKGNILERFSAQQFPDLHSELNLSSLELGDSALYFCASSVRGEKLFFGSGTQLSVL.

The J gene is TRBJ2-5, the V gene TRBV6-5; 12 bases line up with TRBD2. This CDR3 contains 14 residues. V shed 10 bases and J 6 bases; nucleotides not matched to a gene: 9. The V gene's germline CDR1 is MNHEY and CDR2 SVGAGI. The CDR3 DNA follows: TGTGCCACAAAACTAGCGGGAGGCTCGCAGACCCAGTACTTC. Translation: CATKLAGGSQTQYF.

The chain has TRBV18 and TRBJ2-2; 12 positions agree with TRBD1. The CDR3 extends over 18 amino acids. Germline V gene lookup returns CDR1 KGHSH and CDR2 LQKENI. Trimming removed 1 base from V and 6 bases from J; junction bases left unmatched: 9. Here the CDR3 reads CASSPRGTGGLNAGELFF. CDR3 DNA sequence: TGTGCCAGCTCACCACGGGGGACAGGGGGCCTCAATGCCGGGGAGCTGTTTTTT.

In this sample, this clone turned up once. The chain carries TRBV6-6 and TRBJ1-2; the match to TRBD1 covers 8 bases. J gave up 4 bases and V 5 bases, and 6 bases lay outside the gene matches. The CDR3 is made up of 14 amino acids. Germline CDR1 MNHNY, CDR2 SVGAGI (reference sequence). DNA for the CDR3: TGTGCCAGCAGTCCAGGGGGCGAACCCTATGGCTACACCTTC. Translated: CASSPGGEPYGYTF.

This clone was found a few times. The CDR3 DNA sequence: TGTGCCAGCAGTTTAACGGGACAGGGTGTAATCTATGGCTACACCTTC. Its protein is CASSLTGQGVIYGYTF. The chain combines TRBV28 with TRBJ1-2; TRBD1 aligns across 9 bases. Per germline, CDR1 MDHEN and CDR2 SYDVKM. Germline trimming cut 2 bases from V and 4 bases from J; bases unmatched to any gene: 8. CDR3 length: 16 amino acids.

The V and J genes are TRBV5-1 and TRBJ2-3, with no clear D. Trimming removed 4 bases from V and 4 bases from J, with 7 bases in between. From germline, CDR1 is SGHRS and CDR2 YFSETQ. The CDR3 consists of 12 residues. The CDR3, as DNA: TGCGCCAGCAGCCTAGTTCCAGATACGCAGTATTTT. Translated: CASSLVPDTQYF.

The chain combines TRBV14 with TRBJ2-2; the D is unclear. Trimming removed 3 bases at V and 3 bases at J, with 14 bases between. This CDR3 is built from 16 residues. CDR1 and CDR2 from the germline V gene are SGHDN and FVKESK. CDR3 sequence (DNA): TGTGCCAGCAGCCATAGCAGCCTCGCCTACACCGGGGAGCTGTTTTTT. Its translation: CASSHSSLAYTGELFF.

The chain joins TRBV6-5 to TRBJ1-2; D perhaps matches TRBD1 (5 bases). The CDR3 consists of 14 residues. The germline CDR1 and CDR2 sequences are MNHEY and SVGAGI. V was trimmed by 2 bases and J by 2 bases, leaving 9 bases between them. The CDR3 loop is CASSYRTLNYGYTF. The DNA for the CDR3 is TGTGCCAGCAGTTACCGGACACTGAACTATGGCTACACCTTC.